A single sample is the source of the 14 T cell receptor beta chains below, sequenced in a study of blood T cells in healthy people across ages. It was with a sample-barcoded 5' primer and a J-beta primer mix that a second PCR of about 7 to 12 cycles was run. TCRdb analysed the 5' RACE reads with MiXCR anew, one entry per CDR3 protein. Of 600,000 or so distinct CDR3 sequences listed, 40% to 55% were seen once; the top ten hold about 26%. What was sequenced was blood. These receptors all come from a man older than 75 in good health.

V and J are TRBV20-1 and TRBJ2-3; 8 nucleotides match TRBD1. Germline CDR1 reads DFQATT; CDR2 reads SNEGSKA (reference sequence). The CDR3 has 16 residues. With V trimmed by 3 bases and J by 2 bases, 10 bases remained unmatched. CDR3 region: CSASVTTGGNTDTQYF. The CDR3 bases are TGCAGTGCTAGTGTTACCACAGGGGGAAACACAGATACGCAGTATTTT.

This clonotype has at least ten counts. The chain carries TRBV29-1 and TRBJ2-5, with D maybe TRBD2 (6 bases). In germline, CDR1 is SQVTM, CDR2 ANQGSEA. This CDR3 has 13 amino acids. The germline V and J ends were trimmed by 8 bases and 0 bases, with 13 bases remaining between them. The CDR3 DNA reads TGCAGCCTCCGGGGGATGTACCAAGAGACCCAGTACTTC. It specifies CSLRGMYQETQYF.

This clonotype came up a few times. The CDR3, as DNA: TGTGCCAGCAGCCTCCAGGGGACAGGGAATGAAAAACTGTTTTTT. Protein sequence: CASSLQGTGNEKLFF. The chain couples TRBV7-9 to TRBJ1-4; 9 bases map to TRBD1. The V and J ends lost 5 bases and 5 bases, in that order; junction bases with no gene match: 6. CDR1 and CDR2 (germline): SEHNR, FQNEAQ (reference sequence). This CDR3 has 15 residues.

This rearrangement joins TRBV20-1 to TRBJ2-7; the match to TRBD2 covers 11 bases. The CDR3 extends over 14 amino acids. Germline V lookup: CDR1 DFQATT, CDR2 SNEGSKA (reference sequence). The junction had 3 bases not matched to a gene; V was cut back by 5 bases and J by 0 bases. CDR3 bases: TGCAGTGCTCCCACTAGCGGGAGCTCCTACGAGCAGTACTTC. This codes for CSAPTSGSSYEQYF.

The V gene is TRBV6-2 or TRBV6-3, the J gene TRBJ2-1; 8 bases match TRBD1. V lost 8 bases to trimming and J lost 2 bases; unmatched junction nucleotides: 8. The CDR3 totals 15 residues. Germline values: CDR1 MNHEY, CDR2 SVGEGT. CDR3 in amino acids: CASAQLQGAYNEQFF. CDR3 DNA: TGTGCCAGCGCCCAGCTACAGGGGGCCTACAATGAGCAGTTCTTC.

The chain is built from TRBV10-3 and TRBJ2-7; TRBD2 matches 9 bases. The trim removed 9 bases at V and 2 bases at J, leaving 8 bases unmatched. The germline gives CDR1 ENHRY, CDR2 SYGVKD. The CDR3 has 14 amino acids. The CDR3 DNA is TGTGCCATTTCAGGGGCTAGCGGGGCCTACGAGCAGTACTTC. It is translated as CAISGASGAYEQYF.

This chain uses TRBV20-1 with TRBJ1-2, with D hard to call. This CDR3 is built from 11 residues. Germline V gene lookup returns CDR1 DFQATT and CDR2 SNEGSKA (reference sequence). V was trimmed by 8 bases and J by 2 bases, leaving 9 bases between them. For the CDR3, the DNA is TGCAGTACAGCCACGAACTATGGCTACACCTTC. This sequence encodes CSTATNYGYTF.

The V and J genes are TRBV10-3 and TRBJ1-4; no firm D call. In germline, CDR1 is ENHRY, CDR2 SYGVKD. The CDR3 is 12 amino acids. Trimming cost V 6 bases and J 7 bases, with 9 bases left between them. The CDR3 DNA reads TGTGCCATCAGAAAACCGGGTGAAAAACTGTTTTTT. It is translated as CAIRKPGEKLFF.

The rearrangement links TRBV7-2 to TRBJ2-7; D may be TRBD2 (6 bases). The CDR3 has 15 residues. Germline CDR1 reads SGHTA; CDR2 reads FQGNSA. The germline V and J ends were trimmed by 1 base and 4 bases, with 14 bases remaining between them. CDR3 region: CASSLGGTDSYEQYF. CDR3 DNA sequence: TGTGCCAGCAGCTTAGGTGGGACTGACTCATACGAGCAGTACTTC.

With regard to this clonotype: Its ends do not fully match the called genes, so a read error is possible. The chain links TRBV6-5 to TRBJ2-1; 9 bases match TRBD2. The CDR3 spans 16 residues. Germline CDR1 and CDR2: MNHEY and SVGAGI. The DNA for the CDR3 is TGTGTCAGCAGCTTCGAGGGACTAGCAGACGGGGATGAGCAGTTCTTC. This codes for CVSSFEGLADGDEQFF.

In this sample, this clonotype turned up a few times. The chain recombines TRBV29-1 with TRBJ2-2, with 15 bases that match TRBD2. Looked up from germline, CDR1 is SQVTM and CDR2 is ANQGSEA. The CDR3 has 17 amino acids. Germline trimming cut 3 bases from V and 1 base from J; bases unmatched to any gene: 3. In DNA, the CDR3 is TGCAGCGTTGAGGGACTAGCGGGAGGAAAGAACACCGGGGAGCTGTTTTTT. Protein product: CSVEGLAGGKNTGELFF.

The chain employs TRBV20-1 and TRBJ2-6; possible D gene TRBD2, 6 bases. The V end lost 5 bases, the J end lost 3 bases, and 11 bases lay between the germline ends. The CDR3 loop spans 14 amino acids. Germline V gene data show CDR1 as DFQATT and CDR2 as SNEGSKA (reference sequence). The DNA for the CDR3 is TGCAGTGCTGTCCGGGGGATTGGGGCCAACGTCCTGACTTTC. Translating it yields CSAVRGIGANVLTF.

In the case of this clonotype: A read error is possible here, since a much larger clone lies one base away. The chain recombines TRBV29-1 with TRBJ2-7; possible D gene TRBD1, 8 bases. V lost 2 bases to trimming and J lost 5 bases, with 16 bases between them. The CDR3 is 14 residues long. Germline lookup yields CDR1 SQVTM and CDR2 ANQGSEA. CDR3 DNA sequence: TGCAGCGTTGAATTGGCACAGGGGGGGGACGAGCAGTACTTC. Translating gives CSVELAQGGDEQYF.

The chain employs TRBV28 and TRBJ1-2; perhaps TRBD1 as D (5 bases). CDR1 and CDR2 (germline): MDHEN, SYDVKM. V lost 10 bases and J lost 5, with 14 bases in between. There are 12 residues in the CDR3. CDR3 in DNA: TGTGCCACCCGATTCGCAGGGTATGGCTACACCTTC. Translated: CATRFAGYGYTF.